The 24 T cell receptor beta chains given below trace back to one sample, sequenced in a study of CD8 T cell repertoires and HIV-1 epitope variants. Clones were read by immunoSEQ multiplex PCR, and TCRdb kept only the in-frame ones, dropping some. The sample carries tens of thousands of clones, almost 75% recorded once. What was sequenced was uncultured baseline CD8+ T cells from peripheral blood mononuclear cells (PBMCs). These receptors were taken from a male donor with HIV.

V and J are TRBV2 and TRBJ1-2; 10 bases align to TRBD1. Per the germline V gene, CDR1 is SNHLY and CDR2 is FYNNEI. The length of the CDR3 is 13 residues. The V gene end was trimmed by 6 bases and the J gene end by 8 bases; junction bases not matched to a gene: 6. The CDR3 sequence is CASSTDRGRGYTF. In nucleotides, the CDR3 is TGTGCCAGCAGCACCGACAGGGGGCGAGGCTACACCTTC.

The genes are TRBV2 and TRBJ2-7; 10 nucleotides align to TRBD2. Unmatched junction bases numbered 4, after V lost 6 bases and J lost 2 bases. CDR1 is SNHLY, CDR2 FYNNEI, per germline. The length of the CDR3 is 14 residues. The CDR3 region is CASSVAGGTYEQYF. CDR3 in DNA: TGTGCCAGCAGCGTAGCGGGGGGAACCTACGAGCAGTACTTC.

The J gene is TRBJ1-5, the V gene TRBV23-1; D remains ambiguous. TRBV23-1 is flagged as an ORF with uncertain function. The CDR3 extends over 14 amino acids. V was trimmed by 4 bases and J by 4 bases, leaving 11 bases between them. The DNA of the CDR3 is TGCGCCAGCAGTCCCCTTGACTCGAATCAGCCCCAGCATTTT. As protein: CASSPLDSNQPQHF.

The rearrangement links TRBV7-9 to TRBJ2-3; 7 positions agree with TRBD2. V gave up 3 bases and J gave up 3 bases; unmatched junction bases: 3. Germline CDR1 and CDR2: SEHNR and FQNEAQ (reference sequence). The CDR3 runs to 14 residues. In DNA form, the CDR3 reads TGTGCCAGCAGCTTCCTACTAGCGACAGATACGCAGTATTTT. Translation: CASSFLLATDTQYF.

The chain couples TRBV19 to TRBJ2-5; 8 nucleotides agree with TRBD2. The CDR3 covers 15 residues. J was trimmed by 5 bases and V by 5 bases; bases with no gene match: 10. Per germline, CDR1 LNHDA and CDR2 SQIVND (reference sequence). This CDR3 reads CASSPTSVLTETQYF. The DNA for the CDR3 is TGTGCCAGTAGTCCGACTAGCGTCTTAACTGAGACCCAGTACTTC.

The rearrangement joins TRBV5-4 to TRBJ2-2; 9 bases line up with TRBD2. Germline values: CDR1 SGHNT, CDR2 YYREEE (reference sequence). V trimming: 3 bases; J trimming: 8 bases; junction bases outside the gene matches: 11. There are 16 residues in the CDR3. In nucleotides, the CDR3 is TGTGCCAGCAGCTCGGCGGGAGGGTCTCGAGAGGGGGAGCTGTTTTTT. It codes for CASSSAGGSREGELFF.

This rearrangement joins TRBV28 to TRBJ2-3; maybe TRBD2 (6 bases). The CDR3 is 14 residues long. Trimming took off 3 bases at V and 4 bases at J, with 11 bases between the two ends. Germline assignment: CDR1 MDHEN and CDR2 SYDVKM. The CDR3 region is CASSFGGNADTQYF. CDR3 coding DNA: TGTGCCAGCAGTTTCGGCGGGAACGCAGATACGCAGTATTTT.

This clone was seen ten or more times. The chain is built from TRBV7-2 and TRBJ2-1; D call uncertain. The CDR3 consists of 15 residues. V shed 5 bases and J shed 0 bases, with 11 bases lying between them. In germline, CDR1 is SGHTA, CDR2 FQGNSA. This CDR3 reads CASSITPDSYNEQFF. CDR3 sequence (DNA): TGTGCCAGCAGCATAACACCGGACTCCTACAATGAGCAGTTCTTC.

The V call is TRBV5-1, the J call TRBJ1-3; D perhaps matches TRBD1 (5 bases). Germline loops: CDR1 SGHRS, CDR2 YFSETQ. The CDR3 runs 16 residues. V lost 0 bases to trimming and J lost 0 bases, with 10 bases between them. The CDR3 region has the DNA TGCGCCAGCAGCTTGGCCCTGGGGCTCTCTGGAAACACCATATATTTT. This encodes CASSLALGLSGNTIYF.

The chain joins TRBV7-8 to TRBJ2-7; D may be TRBD1 (5 bases). V lost 2 bases to trimming and J lost 5 bases, with 16 bases between them. This CDR3 has 15 amino acids. Germline assignment: CDR1 SGHVS and CDR2 FQNEAQ. This CDR3 reads CASSLLGAGIDEQYF. CDR3 in DNA: TGTGCCAGCAGCTTATTGGGCGCAGGGATCGACGAGCAGTACTTC.

The J gene is TRBJ1-3, the V gene TRBV5-1; no firm D call. Trimming pared 0 bases from V and 4 bases from J, leaving 8 bases between. The CDR3 length is 14 residues. The V gene's germline CDR1 is SGHRS and CDR2 YFSETQ. This CDR3 reads CASSLGPEGNTIYF. CDR3 bases: TGCGCCAGCAGCTTGGGGCCAGAGGGAAACACCATATATTTT.

The gene calls are TRBV5-1 and TRBJ2-7; D possibly uses TRBD1 or TRBD2 (5 bases each). The CDR3 spans 14 residues. Germline lookup yields CDR1 SGHRS and CDR2 YFSETQ. V dropped 0 bases and J dropped 3 bases, with 10 bases sitting between them. The CDR3 DNA sequence: TGCGCCAGCAGCTTGGGACGGGGCGTCTACGAGCAGTACTTC. It encodes CASSLGRGVYEQYF.

V usage is TRBV7-8 and J usage is TRBJ2-7; possibly TRBD1 for D (5 bases). The CDR3 runs 17 residues. Germline V gene sequence: CDR1 SGHVS, CDR2 FQNEAQ. V was pared by 1 base and J by 0 bases, with 16 bases between. This CDR3 reads CASSLEGFLKSSYEQYF. The CDR3 DNA reads TGTGCCAGCAGCTTAGAGGGGTTCTTAAAAAGCTCCTACGAGCAGTACTTC.

V and J are TRBV5-6 and TRBJ2-3, with D perhaps TRBD1 (5 bases). The CDR3 spans 15 residues. V lost 1 base and J lost 3, with 12 bases in between. Germline assignment: CDR1 SGHDT and CDR2 YYEEEE. This CDR3 is CASSLFQGTTDTQYF. The DNA of the CDR3 is TGTGCCAGCAGCTTGTTTCAGGGCACTACAGATACGCAGTATTTT.

The genes are TRBV29-1 and TRBJ2-3, with 8 bases fitting TRBD1. The CDR3 is 14 amino acids. The germline gives CDR1 SQVTM, CDR2 ANQGSEA. V lost 6 bases and J lost 0; bases outside the gene matches: 5. For the CDR3, the DNA is TGCAGCGTACATGACAGGGGCAGCACAGATACGCAGTATTTT. Amino acid sequence: CSVHDRGSTDTQYF.

The chain is built from TRBV6-5 and TRBJ2-2; possibly TRBD1 for D (6 bases). CDR1 is MNHEY, CDR2 SVGAGI, per germline. V shed 6 bases and J shed 6 bases, with 14 bases lying between them. The CDR3 spans 14 residues. CDR3 bases: TGTGCCAGCAGACCAAAAGGGGGTCCCGGGGAGCTGTTTTTT. Its translation is CASRPKGGPGELFF.

In DNA form, the CDR3 reads TGTGCCAGCAGTTACGGTGGAGGGACCTGGGGTGAAGCTTTCTTT. It specifies CASSYGGGTWGEAFF. The J gene is TRBJ1-1, the V gene TRBV6-5; D perhaps matches TRBD1 (5 bases). Germline CDR1 MNHEY, CDR2 SVGAGI. The CDR3 totals 15 residues. The V end was cut by 2 bases, the J end by 7 bases, with 17 bases between.

The rearrangement uses TRBV19 and TRBJ1-2; the D is unclear. Trimming cost V 5 bases and J 8 bases, with 15 bases left between them. From germline, CDR1 is LNHDA and CDR2 SQIVND (reference sequence). The CDR3 runs 13 residues. Here the CDR3 reads CASSLDSRRGYTF. The DNA of the CDR3 is TGTGCCAGTAGTCTCGACTCCCGTAGGGGCTACACCTTC. The full variable domain, with the rest looked up from reference TRBV19 and TRBJ1-2, is DGGITQSPKYLFRKEGQNVTLSCEQNLNHDAMYWYRQDPGQGLRLIYYSQIVNDFQKGDIAEGYSVSREKKESFPLTVTSAQKNPTAFYLCASSLDSRRGYTFGSGTRLTVV.

This clone was observed a few times. The genes are TRBV6-1 and TRBJ2-1, with 9 bases fitting TRBD1. CDR3 size: 20 residues. Germline loops: CDR1 MNHNS, CDR2 SASEGT. The trim removed 4 bases at V and 3 bases at J, leaving 19 bases unmatched. The CDR3 sequence: CASSARTGVIIQTHYNEQFF. In DNA, the CDR3 is TGTGCCAGCAGTGCAAGGACAGGGGTCATTATCCAGACCCACTACAATGAGCAGTTCTTC.

The chain carries TRBV14 and TRBJ2-5, with 11 bases identical to TRBD2. V shed 3 bases, J shed 1 base, and the junction held 7 bases outside the gene matches. The CDR3 has 17 amino acids. Germline loops: CDR1 SGHDN, CDR2 FVKESK. CDR3 residues: CASSQPRLAGLQETQYF. The CDR3 coding sequence is TGTGCCAGCAGCCAGCCCAGACTAGCGGGACTCCAAGAGACCCAGTACTTC.

The rearrangement joins TRBV7-6 to TRBJ2-1; no clear D gene. Germline values: CDR1 SGHVS, CDR2 FNYEAQ. The ends were cut back, 5 bases at V and 2 bases at J, with 7 bases in the middle. The CDR3 is 13 residues long. For the CDR3, the DNA is TGTGCCAGCAGCCCGGACCCCTACAATGAGCAGTTCTTC. It specifies CASSPDPYNEQFF.

The chain couples TRBV5-6 to TRBJ2-3; D gene uncertain. The V end was cut by 2 bases, the J end by 1 base, with 14 bases between. The CDR3 spans 16 residues. Germline V gene sequence: CDR1 SGHDT, CDR2 YYEEEE. The CDR3 protein is CASSFVSTSGTDTQYF. The CDR3 nucleotides read TGTGCCAGCAGCTTTGTGTCGACGTCGGGCACAGATACGCAGTATTTT.

J is TRBJ1-3 and V is TRBV19, with unresolved D. Germline V gene lookup returns CDR1 LNHDA and CDR2 SQIVND (reference sequence). V was pared by 7 bases and J by 2 bases, with 15 bases between. This CDR3 has 15 residues. For the CDR3, the DNA is TGTGCCAGTACTCCAACATACCATGCTGGAAACACCATATATTTT. It codes for CASTPTYHAGNTIYF.

The V call is TRBV9, the J call TRBJ2-1; perhaps TRBD2 as D (7 bases). The CDR3 consists of 15 residues. CDR1 is SGDLS and CDR2 is YYNGEE in the germline V gene. Trimming shortened V by 0 bases and J by 4 bases, and 11 bases separated the two germline ends. The CDR3 protein is CASSVDGGLYNEQFF. CDR3 DNA sequence: TGTGCCAGCAGCGTAGACGGGGGGCTTTACAATGAGCAGTTCTTC.